One and the same sample provided the 10 T cell receptor beta chains below, sequenced in a study of cytomegalovirus exposure and HLA in healthy donors. The primer mix had 60 Vbeta and 13 Jbeta primers. TCRdb's copy holds only in-frame clones and misses some; the assay was immunoSEQ multiplex PCR. The sample holds 210,000 or so clones, over 65% seen once. Sequenced material: PBMCs. The receptors were sampled from a man in his forties or fifties in good health and CMV-seronegative.

This chain joins TRBV7-9 and TRBJ1-1, with a weak D call TRBD1 (6 bases). Germline assignment: CDR1 SEHNR and CDR2 FQNEAQ (reference sequence). V shed 1 base and J shed 8 bases, with 23 bases lying between them. This CDR3 spans 17 amino acids. DNA of the CDR3: TGTGCCAGCAGCTTAGATAGGGTAACGGGGGCGGGAGTCGAAGCTTTCTTT. The encoded protein is CASSLDRVTGAGVEAFF.

A few counts support this clone. The chain has TRBV7-9 and TRBJ2-5; no reliable D call. The CDR3 totals 11 residues. Trimming cost V 5 bases and J 2 bases, with 3 bases left between them. Per the germline V gene, CDR1 is SEHNR and CDR2 is FQNEAQ (reference sequence). The CDR3, as DNA: TGTGCCAGCAGCCAGCAAGAGACCCAGTACTTC. It yields the protein CASSQQETQYF. Using reference TRBV7-9 and TRBJ2-5 for the parts outside the CDR3, the full variable domain is DTGVSQNPRHKITKRGQNVTFRCDPISEHNRLYWYRQTLGQGPEFLTYFQNEAQLEKSRLLSDRFSAERPKGSFSTLEIQRTEQGDSAMYLCASSQQETQYFGPGTRLLVL.

The chain links TRBV19 to TRBJ1-4; TRBD1 matches 8 bases. CDR1 and CDR2 from the germline V gene are LNHDA and SQIVND (reference sequence). Trimming took 5 bases from V and 8 from J; bases not matched to a gene: 7. The CDR3 contains 14 residues. The CDR3 region is CASSVTGAGEKLFF. CDR3 nucleotides: TGTGCCAGTAGTGTGACAGGGGCTGGAGAAAAACTGTTTTTT.

The CDR3 protein is CASSKEINREYSNQPQHF. The CDR3 DNA reads as TGTGCCAGCAGCAAAGAGATCAACAGGGAGTATAGCAATCAGCCCCAGCATTTT. V gene TRBV21-1 combines with J gene TRBJ1-5; the table's D call, TRBD1, was not checked against the DNA. TRBV21-1 counts as a pseudogene. The CDR3 length is 18 residues.

V and J are TRBV5-6 and TRBJ2-7, with TRBD2 as a possible D gene (6 bases). This CDR3 is 14 amino acids long. The germline V and J ends were trimmed by 4 bases and 2 bases, with 13 bases remaining between them. Per germline, CDR1 SGHDT and CDR2 YYEEEE. The CDR3, as DNA: TGTGCCAGCAGCCCCTACCCGGGGGCCTACGAGCAGTACTTC. Protein sequence: CASSPYPGAYEQYF.

The genes are TRBV5-1 and TRBJ2-3; D may be TRBD1 (6 bases). Per germline, CDR1 SGHRS and CDR2 YFSETQ. The CDR3 is 18 residues long. Deletions cut 0 bases from V and 2 bases from J, with 19 bases between. CDR3 nucleotide sequence: TGCGCCAGCAGCTTGGGGCTGGGACACGGCGATATCACAGATACGCAGTATTTT. It is translated as CASSLGLGHGDITDTQYF.

The chain links TRBV28 to TRBJ2-5, with TRBD2 matching over 7 bases. J gave up 5 bases and V 2 bases, and 8 bases lay outside the gene matches. The germline CDR1 and CDR2 sequences are MDHEN and SYDVKM. There are 15 residues in the CDR3. CDR3 sequence: CASSLGGGRGETQYF. CDR3 nucleotides: TGTGCCAGCAGTTTAGGGGGGGGACGGGGTGAGACCCAGTACTTC. Using reference TRBV28 and TRBJ2-5 for the parts outside the CDR3, the full variable domain is DVKVTQSSRYLVKRTGEKVFLECVQDMDHENMFWYRQDPGLGLRLIYFSYDVKMKEKGDIPEGYSVSREKKERFSLILESASTNQTSMYLCASSLGGGRGETQYFGPGTRLLVL.

J is TRBJ1-1 and V is TRBV4-1, with D possibly matching TRBD1 (6 bases). Germline-derived CDR1 and CDR2 are MGHRA and YSYEKL. V lost 5 bases and J 1 base, leaving 14 bases between the germline ends. There are 15 residues in the CDR3. The CDR3 is CASSERQGGNTEAFF. CDR3 DNA sequence: TGCGCCAGCAGCGAAAGGCAAGGGGGGAACACTGAAGCTTTCTTT.

This clone was recorded a few times. V and J are TRBV4-3 and TRBJ1-6; D remains ambiguous. The CDR3 consists of 16 residues. Germline CDR1 reads LGHNA; CDR2 reads YSLEER. Trimming took 2 bases from V and 1 from J, leaving 9 bases between them. CDR3 protein: CASSQRAGSYNSPLHF. The CDR3, as DNA: TGCGCCAGCAGCCAAAGAGCGGGTTCCTATAATTCACCCCTCCACTTT.

The chain carries TRBV27 and TRBJ2-7; no reliable D call. The CDR3 extends over 13 amino acids. Germline values: CDR1 MNHEY, CDR2 SMNVEV (reference sequence). V was trimmed by 5 bases and J by 2 bases, leaving 10 bases between them. In nucleotides, the CDR3 is TGTGCCAGCAGTCCCCAGGTACCCTACGAGCAGTACTTC. It translates to CASSPQVPYEQYF.